This entry concerns a single T cell receptor (beta chain). Its specific antigen is unknown. No per-base quality is available; no much larger clone lies one base away. Ends trimmed: V by 4 bases, J by 4 bases; bases unmatched to a gene: 7. Looking up the germline V gene yields CDR1 SGHAT and CDR2 FQNNGV. The CDR3 starts with the cysteine, ends with the phenylalanine, and has 16 residues. Just CDR3 DNA is preserved here, 48 bases in frame from base 1. Each collaborating institution followed its own protocols to collect whole blood in K2EDTA tubes. Collaborator samples were shipped for TCRbeta analysis as frozen whole blood, isolated PBMCs, or DNA extracted from either sample type. The source of the sample is a study of blood T cell repertoires in COVID-19 (dated by TCRdb to 2018 to 2020). Regarding the research as a whole: Samples covering the acute and convalescent phases of COVID-19 were provided by collaborators in the United States, Italy and Spain. The material from the prospective study consisted of cDNA or gDNA derived from T cells, B-cell-depleted T cells, or PBMCs. Deeply sampled blood TCRbeta repertoires from subjects exposed to, actively infected with, or recovered from COVID-19 were included in the dataset. The repertoires were released in a freely available public database meant as a resource for research on the immune response to SARS-CoV-2. The samples were drawn from the first 160 participants of the ongoing ImmuneRACE study and from 950 to 1,500 subjects provided by 6 global collaborators. Nearly every sample came with metadata listing a de-identified subject ID, COVID-19 status, age in years and sex. Where HLA class I and class II types were available, the types were taken from metadata supplied by the sample provider, not from assay-based typing.

The immunoSEQ Assay, a bias-controlled multiplex PCR, was used to amplify TCRbeta CDR3 regions from genomic DNA. From the authors' description of their analysis: The number of nucleated cells in each sample was estimated from the amplification of reference gene primers within the assay. Sequence reads were collapsed and filtered to measure the absolute abundance of every unique TCRbeta CDR3 rearrangement. For each sample, productive Simpson clonality was calculated as the square root of Simpson's diversity index over productive rearrangements. The clones in this table, taken by TCRdb from immuneACCESS, are in-frame only. Not every clone is retained; where verified, under half of the shortfall comes from an unresolved V gene, and the cause of the rest is unknown. The DNA gave D and trimming, while V, J and clone size come from that table. The sample includes around 100,000 clones, with roughly 88% observed a single time. Of the sample, 0.83% falls within the top ten clones.

Broad study findings and their caveats: How much clinical and demographic metadata was included differed by source and by participant, and the metadata was provided uncurated.

Sequencing was done on a sample of peripheral blood. This TCR came from a woman aged 70-85 years with acute or convalescent COVID-19. In this chain, TRBV11-2 is recombined with TRBJ1-6; the central 7 bases match TRBD1. The DNA sequence is given as TGTGCCAGCAGCTCCTTAGGGGGCAGTTATAATTCACCCCTCCACTTT. Its translation reads: CASSSLGGSYNSPLHF.